This T cell receptor beta chain was captured by sequencing in a study of T cell responses to AZD1222 COVID-19 vaccine. Findings and limits, study-wide: Spike-specific TCR breadth and depth grew following two AZD1222 doses. Donors, mostly white British, included more females; clonal diversity was possibly underestimated.

Turning to this clone: Its antigen is not known.

The data were produced by immunoSEQ multiplex PCR, yet TCRdb's version contains in-frame clones alone and is incomplete. The sample has roughly 93,000 clones; nearly 90% are singletons. Per the germline V gene, CDR1 is SGHTA and CDR2 is FQGNSA. Unmatched junction bases numbered 0, after V lost 4 bases and J lost 4 bases. The CDR3 has 13 residues. The chain joins TRBV7-2 to TRBJ2-2; 7 nucleotides align to TRBD1. The material sequenced was peripheral blood, taken on day 0 of MenACWY control vaccination. The source is an adult in good health. The CDR3 coding sequence is TGTGCCAGCAGCTCAGGGGGCACCGGGGAGCTGTTTTTT. Amino acids: CASSSGGTGELFF.